These 5 T cell receptor beta chains originate from one sample sequenced in a study of blood T cell repertoires in COVID-19. Repertoires were generated with immunoSEQ multiplex PCR, while TCRdb's copy carries only in-frame clones and drops some. The sample yields about 200,000 clones, roughly 86% seen once. Sequenced input: peripheral blood. Source of these receptors: a woman between 40 and 55 years old with acute or convalescent COVID-19.

V gene TRBV10-3 combines with J gene TRBJ1-2, with TRBD1 matching over 9 bases. CDR3 size: 13 residues. V lost 6 bases and J lost 6; bases outside the gene matches: 5. From germline, CDR1 is ENHRY and CDR2 SYGVKD. CDR3 region: CAIRRQGGHGYTF. DNA for the CDR3: TGTGCCATCAGACGACAGGGGGGACATGGCTACACCTTC.

The chain employs TRBV7-8 and TRBJ1-2; 9 bases are shared with TRBD1. CDR1 SGHVS and CDR2 FQNEAQ come from the germline V gene. This CDR3 comprises 16 residues. V lost 2 bases, J lost 4 bases, and 8 bases stayed unmatched. In DNA, the CDR3 is TGTGCCAGCAGCTTAAACAACAGGGGGCCCTCCTATGGCTACACCTTC. Its translation is CASSLNNRGPSYGYTF.

CDR3 sequence (DNA): TGTGCCAGCAGCCTCTTTGGAGGGACTAGCACAGATACGCAGTATTTT. Translation: CASSLFGGTSTDTQYF. The V and J genes are TRBV3-1 (or the pseudogene TRBV3-2) and TRBJ2-3, with D possibly matching TRBD2 (6 bases). The CDR3 covers 16 residues. Trimming shortened V by 4 bases and J by 0 bases, and 14 bases separated the two germline ends. Germline CDR1 LGHDT, CDR2 YNNKEL (reference sequence).

The chain combines TRBV20-1 with TRBJ2-3; TRBD2 matches 10 bases. Germline V lookup: CDR1 DFQATT, CDR2 SNEGSKA (reference sequence). The V segment lost 3 bases and the J segment 0 bases; nucleotides outside the gene matches: 15. The CDR3 has 19 amino acids. CDR3 DNA: TGCAGTGCTAGTTTAACCCTAGCGGGAGCGATCAGTAGCACAGATACGCAGTATTTT. Its protein product is CSASLTLAGAISSTDTQYF.

The chain has TRBV10-3 and TRBJ1-1; TRBD1 matches 7 bases. Trimming removed 7 bases from V and 0 bases from J; junction bases left unmatched: 8. The CDR3 covers 15 residues. CDR1 and CDR2 from the germline V gene are ENHRY and SYGVKD. CDR3 in amino acids: CAIKSQGDMNTEAFF. The CDR3 DNA reads TGTGCCATCAAGTCTCAGGGGGATATGAACACTGAAGCTTTCTTT.